Shown below are 17 T cell receptor beta chains from a single sample sequenced in a study of blood T cell repertoires in COVID-19 (dated by TCRdb to about 2020). The library was obtained by the immunoSEQ multiplex PCR assay. Sourced from immuneACCESS, this table was stored by TCRdb with only in-frame sequences that have V and J called. A share of the clones is absent; for the studies checked, an unresolved V gene accounts for under half, and the remainder has no known explanation. The sample table shows about 130,000 clones, and approximately 83% are seen once. About 17% of the sample is held by the ten biggest clonotypes. The sample was peripheral blood. All receptors come from a woman between 45 and 60 years old with acute or convalescent COVID-19.

The sample holds a few counts of this clone. V usage is TRBV27 and J usage is TRBJ2-7; 11 positions agree with TRBD1. The CDR3 is 15 residues long. Germline values: CDR1 MNHEY, CDR2 SMNVEV (reference sequence). V trimming: 5 bases; J trimming: 3 bases; junction bases outside the gene matches: 6. In nucleotides, the CDR3 is TGTGCCAGCAGTGCCGGGACAGGGGGTGGCTACGAGCAGTACTTC. Its translation is CASSAGTGGGYEQYF.

The chain has TRBV3-1 (or the pseudogene TRBV3-2) and TRBJ1-2; the D gene is possibly TRBD1 (5 bases). The CDR3 contains 15 residues. CDR1 and CDR2 (germline): LGHDT, YNNKEL (reference sequence). V was pared by 4 bases and J by 5 bases, with 17 bases between. CDR3 region: CASSPGGSGAYGYTF. The CDR3, as DNA: TGTGCCAGCAGCCCGGGAGGCTCTGGGGCTTATGGCTACACCTTC.

The rearrangement uses TRBV6-5 and TRBJ1-1, with TRBD1 as a possible D gene (5 bases). This CDR3 has 13 amino acids. V lost 6 bases and J 8 bases, leaving 16 bases between the germline ends. Looked up from germline, CDR1 is MNHEY and CDR2 is SVGAGI. CDR3 sequence reads: CASRRGQPSEAFF. CDR3 nucleotide sequence: TGTGCCAGCAGACGTGGACAACCCTCCGAAGCTTTCTTT.

The genes are TRBV10-3 and TRBJ1-5; 8 bases map to TRBD1. Trimming at V came to 10 bases and at J to 2 bases, leaving 7 bases not matched to a gene. There are 14 residues in the CDR3. Germline CDR1 is ENHRY and CDR2 is SYGVKD. Here the CDR3 DNA reads TGTGCCACGCAGGGGGCGCGCGGCAATCAGCCCCAGCATTTT. Protein sequence: CATQGARGNQPQHF.

This chain uses TRBV7-2 with TRBJ1-5; D unresolved. In germline, CDR1 is SGHTA, CDR2 FQGNSA. There are 13 residues in the CDR3. Between the trimmed V and J ends, which lost 1 base and 5 bases, there was a span of 6 bases. The CDR3 loop reads CASSLDPDQPQHF. The CDR3 DNA is TGTGCCAGCAGCTTAGATCCGGATCAGCCCCAGCATTTT. Full variable domain (missing parts from reference TRBV7-2 and TRBJ1-5): GAGVSQSPSNKVTEKGKDVELRCDPISGHTALYWYRQSLGQGLEFLIYFQGNSAPDKSGLPSDRFSAERTGGSVSTLTIQRTQQEDSAVYLCASSLDPDQPQHFGDGTRLSIL.

V and J are TRBV6-6 and TRBJ1-1, with D tentatively TRBD1 (6 bases). This CDR3 is built from 15 residues. The V end lost 3 bases, the J end lost 4 bases, and 15 bases lay between the germline ends. Germline V gene sequence: CDR1 MNHNY, CDR2 SVGAGI (reference sequence). The CDR3 is CASSYGAGVRTEAFF. Written as DNA, the CDR3 is TGTGCCAGCAGTTATGGGGCAGGGGTACGCACTGAAGCTTTCTTT.

J is TRBJ1-3 and V is TRBV9; D is possibly TRBD1 (5 bases). Germline CDR1 SGDLS, CDR2 YYNGEE. The CDR3 spans 14 residues. V was shortened by 2 bases and J by 2 bases, with 8 bases between the two germline ends. In DNA form, the CDR3 reads TGTGCCAGCAGCGTTGGGGGGACTGGAAACACCATATATTTT. Its translation: CASSVGGTGNTIYF.

The chain has TRBV6-6 and TRBJ1-5; D is uncertain. There are 16 residues in the CDR3. The V and J ends lost 0 bases and 2 bases respectively, with 11 bases between them. CDR1 and CDR2 from the germline V gene are MNHNY and SVGAGI (reference sequence). The CDR3 DNA reads as TGTGCCAGCAGTTACTCCGAGGGTTTTGGCAATCAGCCCCAGCATTTT. This gives the protein CASSYSEGFGNQPQHF.

The chain is built from TRBV19 and TRBJ2-2, with 11 bases matching TRBD1. Germline V gene data show CDR1 as LNHDA and CDR2 as SQIVND (reference sequence). This CDR3 is built from 17 residues. V was pared by 5 bases and J by 5 bases, with 10 bases of the junction left unmatched. The CDR3 here is CASSSYRTGGETGELFF. The CDR3 DNA reads TGTGCCAGTAGTTCCTACCGGACAGGGGGCGAGACCGGGGAGCTGTTTTTT.

The rearrangement uses TRBV3-1 (or the pseudogene TRBV3-2) and TRBJ2-3, with TRBD2 identical over 10 bases. J lost 4 bases, V lost 4 bases, and 5 bases had no gene match. Looked up from germline, CDR1 is LGHDT and CDR2 is YNNKEL (reference sequence). This CDR3 has 15 residues. The CDR3 nucleotides read TGTGCCAGCAGCCCAGCGGGGGGGCGATCAGATACGCAGTATTTT. Translation gives CASSPAGGRSDTQYF.

The V gene is TRBV6-2 or TRBV6-3, the J gene TRBJ1-2; D call uncertain. Germline V CDR1 and CDR2: MNHEY, SVGEGT. V lost 0 bases and J 4 bases, leaving 9 bases between the germline ends. CDR3 length: 14 amino acids. CDR3 sequence (DNA): TGTGCCAGCAGTTACTCGGCGGGATTCTATGGCTACACCTTC. This translates into CASSYSAGFYGYTF.

The CDR3, as DNA: TGCAGCGTTCAAGTGGACAGGGATGGAGGCTACACCTTC. This encodes CSVQVDRDGGYTF. The V and J genes are TRBV29-1 and TRBJ1-2, with 8 positions matching TRBD1. V trimming: 5 bases; J trimming: 8 bases; junction bases outside the gene matches: 10. The germline V gene has CDR1 SQVTM and CDR2 ANQGSEA. The CDR3 loop spans 13 amino acids. Combining the CDR3 with reference TRBV29-1 and TRBJ1-2 gives the whole variable domain SAVISQKPSRDICQRGTSLTIQCQVDSQVTMMFWYRQQPGQSLTLIATANQGSEATYESGFVIDKFPISRPNLTFSTLTVSNMSPEDSSIYLCSVQVDRDGGYTFGSGTRLTVV.

The V call is TRBV3-1 (or the pseudogene TRBV3-2), the J call TRBJ2-5; D is uncertain. Germline values: CDR1 LGHDT, CDR2 YNNKEL (reference sequence). The ends were cut back, 6 bases at V and 4 bases at J, with 15 bases in the middle. The CDR3 contains 14 residues. CDR3 bases: TGTGCCAGCAGGCTTTCATCGGCGGTAGAGACCCAGTACTTC. Translated, it gives CASRLSSAVETQYF.

This clone was detected only a few times. V and J are TRBV6-5 and TRBJ1-2; unclear D gene. The CDR3 sequence is 14 residues long. From germline, CDR1 is MNHEY and CDR2 SVGAGI. Trimming removed 0 bases from V and 2 bases from J, with 7 bases in between. The CDR3, as DNA: TGTGCCAGCAGTTACTCGGCAGTCAACTATGGCTACACCTTC. As protein: CASSYSAVNYGYTF.

This chain links TRBV18 with TRBJ1-6, with D tentatively TRBD1 (6 bases). V lost 8 bases and J 0 bases, leaving 8 bases between the germline ends. CDR3 length equals 14 residues. Germline values: CDR1 KGHSH, CDR2 LQKENI. CDR3 DNA sequence: TGTGCCAGCCCGGACAGCTCCTATAATTCACCCCTCCACTTT. The encoded protein is CASPDSSYNSPLHF. Using reference TRBV18 and TRBJ1-6 for the parts outside the CDR3, the full variable domain is NAGVMQNPRHLVRRRGQEARLRCSPMKGHSHVYWYRQLPEEGLKFMVYLQKENIIDESGMPKERFSAEFPKEGPSILRIQQVVRGDSAAYFCASPDSSYNSPLHFGNGTRLTVT.

V usage is TRBV24-1 and J usage is TRBJ2-3, with TRBD2 matching 14 bases. CDR3 length equals 17 residues. From germline, CDR1 is KGHDR and CDR2 SFDVKD. V gave up 3 bases and J gave up 3 bases; unmatched junction bases: 4. In DNA, the CDR3 is TGTGCCACCAGTGATCCCTGGACTAGCGGGGGGACAGATACGCAGTATTTT. Its protein product is CATSDPWTSGGTDTQYF.

The chain joins TRBV5-1 to TRBJ2-7; the D gene is possibly TRBD1 (6 bases). The V gene's germline CDR1 is SGHRS and CDR2 YFSETQ. The V end was cut by 4 bases, the J end by 0 bases, with 14 bases between. The CDR3 is 15 residues long. The CDR3 DNA reads as TGCGCCAGCAGCGGGGCGCAGGGGATCTCCTACGAGCAGTACTTC. This translates into CASSGAQGISYEQYF.